This T cell receptor beta chain was recovered during a study of blood T cell repertoires in COVID-19. Whole-study context: Both acute and convalescent COVID-19 samples were obtained from the United States, Italy and Spain. The analysed material was cDNA or gDNA that came from T cells, B-cell-depleted T cells, or PBMCs.

The CDR3 is made up of 16 amino acids. The germline V gene has CDR1 KGHDR and CDR2 SFDVKD. Unmatched junction bases numbered 6, after V lost 3 bases and J lost 1 base. Recruited during active infection, patients (from Seattle) were subsequently followed longitudinally. Some clones are missing from TCRdb's copy, which holds only in-frame ones; the method was immunoSEQ multiplex PCR. The sample holds a few hundred thousand clones, approximately 89% seen once. The source is a woman aged 45-60 years with COVID-19, enrolled during active disease. The genes are TRBV24-1 and TRBJ2-3; 7 bases are shared with TRBD1. Specimen: peripheral blood. This CDR3 is CATSDRTGSGTDTQYF. The CDR3 DNA reads TGTGCCACCAGTGATCGGACAGGTTCTGGCACAGATACGCAGTATTTT.